This TCR beta chain was identified during a study of T cell repertoires in cytomegalovirus infection. Notes on the study in general: It was HLA-C-restricted CMV-specific TCR beta clonotypes that dominated the response ex vivo.

This clonotype was found many times. The antigen is undetermined. Using its own MiXCR run on the reads, TCRdb lists one record per CDR3 protein. Of about 300,000 distinct CDR3 sequences listed, roughly 9.3% are singletons. Trimming shortened V by 5 bases and J by 4 bases, and 14 bases separated the two germline ends. The CDR3 sequence is 14 residues long. The clonotype was recovered from a human donor in good health (CMV status not recorded). Some clones in this sample may be carry-over from other donors' samples. Material: PBMCs. The rearrangement joins TRBV12-3 or TRBV12-4 to TRBJ1-2; D ambiguous. The CDR3 sequence: CASSRGSPIYGYTF. CDR3 nucleotides: TGTGCCAGCAGTCGCGGGTCGCCCATCTATGGCTACACCTTC.